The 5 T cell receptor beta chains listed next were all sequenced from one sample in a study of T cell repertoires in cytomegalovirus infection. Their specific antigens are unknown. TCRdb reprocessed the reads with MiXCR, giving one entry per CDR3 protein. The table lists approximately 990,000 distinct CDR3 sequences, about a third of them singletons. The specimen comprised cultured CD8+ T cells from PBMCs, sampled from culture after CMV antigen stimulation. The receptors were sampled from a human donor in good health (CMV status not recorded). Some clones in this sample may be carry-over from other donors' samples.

In DNA form, the CDR3 reads TGCGCCAGCAGCTTGAAGGCAACCAATTCACCCCTCCACTTT. It encodes CASSLKATNSPLHF. V usage is TRBV5-1 and J usage is TRBJ1-6; D remains unclear. Trimming shortened V by 1 base and J by 7 bases, and 9 bases separated the two germline ends. There are 14 residues in the CDR3. Per the germline V gene, CDR1 is SGHRS and CDR2 is YFSETQ.

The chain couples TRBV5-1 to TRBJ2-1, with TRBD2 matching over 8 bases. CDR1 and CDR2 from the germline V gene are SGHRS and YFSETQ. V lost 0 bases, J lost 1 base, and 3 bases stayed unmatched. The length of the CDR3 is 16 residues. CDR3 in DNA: TGCGCCAGCAGCTTGGACGCGGGGGGATCCTACAATGAGCAGTTCTTC. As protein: CASSLDAGGSYNEQFF.

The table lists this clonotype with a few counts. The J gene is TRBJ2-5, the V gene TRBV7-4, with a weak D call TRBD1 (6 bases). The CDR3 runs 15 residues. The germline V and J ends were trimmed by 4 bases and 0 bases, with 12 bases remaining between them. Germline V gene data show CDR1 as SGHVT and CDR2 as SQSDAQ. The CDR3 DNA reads TGTGCCAGCAGCTCCCGGGACACGTACCAAGAGACCCAGTACTTC. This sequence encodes CASSSRDTYQETQYF.

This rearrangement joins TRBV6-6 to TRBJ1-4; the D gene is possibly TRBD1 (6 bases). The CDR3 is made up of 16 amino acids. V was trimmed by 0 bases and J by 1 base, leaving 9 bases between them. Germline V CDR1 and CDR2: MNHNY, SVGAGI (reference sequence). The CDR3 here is CASSYSEGETNEKLFF. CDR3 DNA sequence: TGTGCCAGCAGTTACTCGGAGGGGGAAACTAATGAAAAACTGTTTTTT.

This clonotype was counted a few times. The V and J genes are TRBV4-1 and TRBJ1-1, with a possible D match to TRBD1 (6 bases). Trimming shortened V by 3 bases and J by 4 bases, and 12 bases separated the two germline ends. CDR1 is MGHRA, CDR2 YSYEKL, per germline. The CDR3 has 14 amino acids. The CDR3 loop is CASSHRTGTTEAFF. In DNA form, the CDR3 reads TGCGCCAGCAGCCACCGTACAGGGACCACTGAAGCTTTCTTT.